A selection of T cell receptor beta chains follows, all from one sample in a study of blood T cells in healthy people across ages. TCRdb called the 5' RACE reads again in MiXCR, with one record for every CDR3 protein. The sample includes about 780,000 distinct CDR3 sequences, 55% to 65% of them seen just once. The sample consisted of blood. Receptors originate from a man in his thirties or forties in good health. Both conserved end residues are part of each CDR3. The order of the fields is V gene, D gene, clone size, J gene, CDR3 DNA, CDR3 protein. D genes are given only for firm matches. Only part of the rows carry a size: once, few, many, or a class if the clone is expanded.

V gene: TRBV20-1
D gene: TRBD1
clone size: few
J gene: TRBJ1-4
CDR3 DNA: TGCAGTGCTAGAACAGGGGGAACTAATGAAAAACTGTTTTTT
CDR3 protein: CSARTGGTNEKLFF

V gene: TRBV4-3
D gene: TRBD2
clone size: many
J gene: TRBJ2-4
CDR3 DNA: TGCGCCAGCAGCCAAGCTAGCGGGGGGGCTTTAAACATTCAGTACTTC
CDR3 protein: CASSQASGGALNIQYF

V gene: TRBV9
D gene: TRBD1
clone size: .
J gene: TRBJ2-3
CDR3 DNA: TGTGCCAGCACGTATGGGACAGCTATTTCCACAGATACGCAGTATTTT
CDR3 protein: CASTYGTAISTDTQYF

V gene: TRBV20-1
D gene: .
clone size: .
J gene: TRBJ2-3
CDR3 DNA: TGCAGTGCTAGAGAATTTCGTGTGACTAAAGGGCGCACAGATACGCAGTATTTT
CDR3 protein: CSAREFRVTKGRTDTQYF

V gene: TRBV4-1
D gene: .
clone size: .
J gene: TRBJ2-1
CDR3 DNA: TGCGCCAGCAGCCAAGACCCGACAGTACGTGACCCGCACATAACAGATGAGCAGTTCTTC
CDR3 protein: CASSQDPTVRDPHITDEQFF

V gene: TRBV5-1
D gene: .
clone size: once
J gene: TRBJ2-3
CDR3 DNA: TGCGCCAGCAGGGCCGCAGATACGCAGTATTTT
CDR3 protein: CASRAADTQYF

V gene: TRBV5-1
D gene: TRBD1
clone size: few
J gene: TRBJ1-6
CDR3 DNA: TGCGCCAGCAGCTTGGAAGGGACAGCCTATTCACCCCTCCACTTT
CDR3 protein: CASSLEGTAYSPLHF

V gene: TRBV10-3
D gene: TRBD1
clone size: few
J gene: TRBJ2-7
CDR3 DNA: TGTGCCATCAGTGAGTCGAGACAGGGCTACGCGCAGTACTTC
CDR3 protein: CAISESRQGYAQYF

V gene: TRBV30
D gene: .
clone size: .
J gene: TRBJ2-1
CDR3 DNA: TGTGCCTTAAGGGAGGTGAAGGGGCAGTTCTTC
CDR3 protein: CALREVKGQFF

V gene: TRBV4-1
D gene: TRBD2
clone size: .
J gene: TRBJ2-4
CDR3 DNA: TGCGCCAGCAGCCAATTAGCGGGGGGTGCGACCAAAAACATTCAGTACTTC
CDR3 protein: CASSQLAGGATKNIQYF

V gene: TRBV18
D gene: TRBD1
clone size: .
J gene: TRBJ1-1
CDR3 DNA: TGTGCCAGCTCAGACGACAGGGGGAACACTGAAGCTTTCTTT
CDR3 protein: CASSDDRGNTEAFF

V gene: TRBV20-1
D gene: .
clone size: .
J gene: TRBJ1-6
CDR3 DNA: TGCAGTGCTACGGACGTTACCCTCCACTTT
CDR3 protein: CSATDVTLHF

V gene: TRBV7-9
D gene: .
clone size: .
J gene: TRBJ2-7
CDR3 DNA: TGTGCCAGCAGCGGCATAAGGACAGAAGGCTCCTACGAGCAGTACTTC
CDR3 protein: CASSGIRTEGSYEQYF

V gene: TRBV7-2
D gene: .
clone size: .
J gene: TRBJ2-7
CDR3 DNA: TGTGCCAGCAGCCCCGGACGGAATACCTACGAGCAGTACTTC
CDR3 protein: CASSPGRNTYEQYF

V gene: TRBV7-9
D gene: .
clone size: .
J gene: TRBJ2-3
CDR3 DNA: TGTGCCAGCAGCTTTTATGCAGGGGAGAAGACAGATACGCAGTATTTT
CDR3 protein: CASSFYAGEKTDTQYF

V gene: TRBV7-2
D gene: TRBD2
clone size: .
J gene: TRBJ2-5
CDR3 DNA: TGTGCCAGCAGCCTGGGGACTGCCCGCGGGGGAGAGACCCAGTACTTC
CDR3 protein: CASSLGTARGGETQYF

V gene: TRBV4-3
D gene: TRBD2
clone size: .
J gene: TRBJ2-3
CDR3 DNA: TGCGCCAGCAGCCCAACGTTAGCGGGAGGGGGGTCCTATACGCAGTATTTT
CDR3 protein: CASSPTLAGGGSYTQYF

V gene: TRBV7-2
D gene: TRBD1
clone size: .
J gene: TRBJ2-7
CDR3 DNA: TGTGCCAGCAGCTCACGACAGGGTACCAACGAGCAGTACTTC
CDR3 protein: CASSSRQGTNEQYF

V gene: TRBV7-3
D gene: TRBD2
clone size: .
J gene: TRBJ2-3
CDR3 DNA: TGTGCCAGCAGCCAAGGGACTAAGATCACAGATACGCAGTATTTT
CDR3 protein: CASSQGTKITDTQYF

V gene: TRBV9
D gene: .
clone size: .
J gene: TRBJ1-2
CDR3 DNA: TGTGCCAGCAGCGTATCTACCTATGGCTACACCTTC
CDR3 protein: CASSVSTYGYTF

V gene: TRBV15
D gene: TRBD2
clone size: .
J gene: TRBJ2-3
CDR3 DNA: TGTGCCACCAGCAGAGTCCAAGCGGGGGGGATTGATACGCAGTATTTT
CDR3 protein: CATSRVQAGGIDTQYF

V gene: TRBV7-2
D gene: .
clone size: .
J gene: TRBJ1-2
CDR3 DNA: TGTGCCAGCAGCCCTGGACATTGGAATGGCTACACCTTC
CDR3 protein: CASSPGHWNGYTF

V gene: TRBV4-2
D gene: TRBD2
clone size: .
J gene: TRBJ2-5
CDR3 DNA: TGTGCCAGCAGTCCAGGGACTAGCGGGGGGACAGCGACCGGGGAGACCCAGTACTTC
CDR3 protein: CASSPGTSGGTATGETQYF

V gene: TRBV4-3
D gene: .
clone size: many
J gene: TRBJ2-7
CDR3 DNA: TGCGCCAGCAGCCAGGTCACGAGCTCCTACGAGCAGTACTTC
CDR3 protein: CASSQVTSSYEQYF

V gene: TRBV7-9
D gene: .
clone size: .
J gene: TRBJ2-1
CDR3 DNA: TGTGCCATCTGGCGTGTGGATGAGCGGTTCTTC
CDR3 protein: CAIWRVDERFF

V gene: TRBV15
D gene: .
clone size: .
J gene: TRBJ2-3
CDR3 DNA: TGTGCCACCAGCAGTACCTTGGTGAAAGATACGCAGTATTTT
CDR3 protein: CATSSTLVKDTQYF